One and the same sample provided the 28 T cell receptor beta chains below, sequenced in a study of beta chain features in type 1 diabetes. As every portion of the isolated RNA was reverse transcribed, the sequencing read expressed TCRB transcripts. Clones were sequenced by immunoSEQ multiplex PCR, and TCRdb holds only the in-frame ones, with some missing. The sample contains around 500,000 clones, around 28% of which appear only once. The sample was naive CD4+ T cells from blood. Receptors originate from a man younger than 35 in good health.

The chain combines TRBV5-1 with TRBJ1-2; 7 bases align to TRBD1. Germline V gene data show CDR1 as SGHRS and CDR2 as YFSETQ. The CDR3 contains 12 residues. V was clipped by 5 bases and J by 6 bases; unmatched bases: 4. The CDR3 protein is CASSYRGDGYTF. For the CDR3, the DNA is TGCGCCAGCAGTTACAGGGGAGATGGCTACACCTTC.

The chain recombines TRBV27 with TRBJ1-1; no reliable D call. The CDR3 runs 14 residues. Trimming pared 6 bases from V and 4 bases from J, leaving 15 bases between. The germline gives CDR1 MNHEY, CDR2 SMNVEV (reference sequence). CDR3 coding DNA: TGTGCCAGCAGAGAGGATTTTTCAGGCACTGAAGCTTTCTTT. Translation: CASREDFSGTEAFF.

This chain uses TRBV7-8 with TRBJ2-3; D is unclear. CDR3 length equals 16 residues. CDR1 and CDR2 (germline): SGHVS, FQNEAQ. Trimming shortened V by 4 bases and J by 0 bases, and 14 bases separated the two germline ends. CDR3 sequence: CASSSRRSLSTDTQYF. The CDR3 nucleotides read TGTGCCAGCAGCTCCCGACGGTCCCTTAGCACAGATACGCAGTATTTT.

The chain is built from TRBV10-3 and TRBJ2-1; 7 positions match TRBD1. There are 13 residues in the CDR3. Trimming took 6 bases from V and 4 from J; bases not matched to a gene: 3. Germline V gene data show CDR1 as ENHRY and CDR2 as SYGVKD. This CDR3 reads CAIRTGPYNEQFF. The CDR3 DNA follows: TGTGCCATCAGGACAGGGCCGTACAATGAGCAGTTCTTC.

The V call is TRBV21-1, the J call TRBJ2-6. TRBV21-1 is reported as a pseudogene. This CDR3 spans 15 amino acids. The CDR3 here is CASRSAPSGANVLTF. The CDR3 DNA follows: TGTGCCAGCAGATCAGCCCCCTCTGGGGCCAACGTCCTGACTTTC.

The chain has TRBV7-3 and TRBJ1-3; a weak D match, TRBD1 (5 bases). Germline V lookup: CDR1 SGHTA, CDR2 FQGTGA. There are 15 residues in the CDR3. The ends were cut back, 5 bases at V and 0 bases at J, with 11 bases in the middle. CDR3 protein: CASSLDGHSGNTIYF. CDR3 nucleotides: TGTGCCAGCAGCCTTGACGGACACTCTGGAAACACCATATATTTT.

The rearrangement joins TRBV30 to TRBJ2-1, with 13 bases aligning to TRBD2. The germline CDR1 and CDR2 sequences are GTSNPN and SVGIG (reference sequence). The CDR3 runs to 15 residues. Unmatched junction bases numbered 7, after V lost 3 bases and J lost 8 bases. CDR3 sequence: CAWRTGTSGIHEQFF. The CDR3 DNA follows: TGTGCCTGGAGGACCGGGACTAGCGGGATCCATGAGCAGTTCTTC.

The CDR3 loop reads CASGFQWSSYEQYF. In nucleotides, the CDR3 is TGTGCTAGTGGTTTCCAGTGGAGCTCCTACGAGCAGTACTTC. The chain carries TRBV12-5 and TRBJ2-7, with no clear D. CDR1 is LGHNT, CDR2 FRNRAP, per germline. This CDR3 has 14 amino acids. The ends were cut back, 3 bases at V and 0 bases at J, with 9 bases in the middle.

This clone was detected only once. At one boundary the junction diverges from the germline segment, which might be a read error. The chain has TRBV9 and TRBJ2-7; maybe TRBD1 (6 bases). Germline CDR1 and CDR2: SGDLS and YYNGEE. The CDR3 runs 13 residues. CDR3: CASSQGSRTPPRF. DNA of the CDR3: TGTGCCAGCAGCCAGGGGTCTAGGACACCTCCGCGATTC.

The chain joins TRBV5-4 to TRBJ2-5; D gene ambiguous. Trimming pared 3 bases from V and 0 bases from J, leaving 15 bases between. Germline CDR1 is SGHNT and CDR2 is YYREEE (reference sequence). This CDR3 is 16 amino acids long. CDR3 DNA: TGTGCCAGCAGCTGGGATCTTGGGTCCAACCAAGAGACCCAGTACTTC. The encoded protein is CASSWDLGSNQETQYF.

The chain uses TRBV7-8 and TRBJ2-5; D might be TRBD2 (5 bases). The germline CDR1 and CDR2 sequences are SGHVS and FQNEAQ. The V end was cut by 0 bases, the J end by 7 bases, with 15 bases between. The CDR3 runs to 15 residues. CDR3 bases: TGTGCCAGCAGCTTAGCGTTGGCTAGCTTGGGGACCCAGTACTTC. It codes for CASSLALASLGTQYF.

The rearrangement uses TRBV6-5 and TRBJ1-2; 8 bases are a match to TRBD1. Germline V gene sequence: CDR1 MNHEY, CDR2 SVGAGI. Losses at the gene ends were 6 bases for V and 4 bases for J; bases not matched to a gene: 1. This CDR3 spans 12 amino acids. The CDR3, as DNA: TGTGCCAGCAGCCAGGGGGCCTATGGCTACACCTTC. It yields the protein CASSQGAYGYTF.

This clone has a single count. V usage is TRBV5-6 and J usage is TRBJ2-7; 10 nucleotides match TRBD2. The CDR3 runs 12 residues. Germline CDR1 reads SGHDT; CDR2 reads YYEEEE. V gave up 1 base and J gave up 11 bases; unmatched junction bases: 3. CDR3 protein: CASSLPTSGKYF. The DNA of the CDR3 is TGTGCCAGCAGCTTGCCTACTAGCGGGAAGTACTTC.

This chain links TRBV10-3 with TRBJ2-3; no clear D. The CDR3 covers 14 residues. V dropped 8 bases and J dropped 2 bases, with 14 bases sitting between them. CDR1 is ENHRY, CDR2 SYGVKD, per germline. The CDR3 DNA follows: TGTGCCATCGGGCCCGAAGTAATCACAGATACGCAGTATTTT. This sequence encodes CAIGPEVITDTQYF.

The chain has TRBV7-9 and TRBJ1-2; a weak D match, TRBD1 (5 bases). Per germline, CDR1 SEHNR and CDR2 FQNEAQ (reference sequence). V lost 5 bases to trimming and J lost 2 bases, with 15 bases between them. The CDR3 has 15 amino acids. CDR3 region: CASSPGGAYNYGYTF. The CDR3 DNA reads TGTGCCAGCAGCCCGGGCGGGGCCTACAACTATGGCTACACCTTC.

The CDR3 region is CASSRTGGWGTEAFF. The DNA of the CDR3 is TGTGCCAGCAGCCGTACAGGGGGCTGGGGCACTGAAGCTTTCTTT. The chain uses TRBV7-9 and TRBJ1-1; 9 bases line up with TRBD1. The CDR3 consists of 15 residues. The germline gives CDR1 SEHNR, CDR2 FQNEAQ (reference sequence). With V trimmed by 5 bases and J by 4 bases, 8 bases remained unmatched. Based on the CDR3 plus reference TRBV7-9 and TRBJ1-1, the full variable domain is DTGVSQNPRHKITKRGQNVTFRCDPISEHNRLYWYRQTLGQGPEFLTYFQNEAQLEKSRLLSDRFSAERPKGSFSTLEIQRTEQGDSAMYLCASSRTGGWGTEAFFGQGTRLTVV.

The rearrangement joins TRBV9 to TRBJ1-1, with D possibly being TRBD1 (5 bases). CDR3 size: 15 residues. CDR1 and CDR2 (germline): SGDLS, YYNGEE. The V end was cut by 0 bases, the J end by 5 bases, with 14 bases between. The CDR3 DNA reads TGTGCCAGCAGCGTAGTGTTGACAGTGCCTACTGAAGCTTTCTTT. This translates into CASSVVLTVPTEAFF.

This clone was recorded a few times. The chain recombines TRBV7-9 with TRBJ2-6; D gene uncertain. Trimming pared 5 bases from V and 0 bases from J, leaving 8 bases between. Germline V gives CDR1 SEHNR, CDR2 FQNEAQ (reference sequence). The CDR3 covers 15 residues. The CDR3 is CASSPPFSGANVLTF. CDR3 nucleotide sequence: TGTGCCAGCAGCCCCCCTTTCTCTGGGGCCAACGTCCTGACTTTC.

This chain links TRBV7-9 with TRBJ2-7; 10 bases are a match to TRBD1. V trimming: 8 bases; J trimming: 4 bases; junction bases outside the gene matches: 5. Per the germline V gene, CDR1 is SEHNR and CDR2 is FQNEAQ (reference sequence). This CDR3 comprises 13 residues. CDR3 loop: CASGTGVLYEQYF. In nucleotides, the CDR3 is TGTGCCAGCGGGACAGGGGTGTTATACGAGCAGTACTTC.

This clone has only a few counts. This chain links TRBV6-5 with TRBJ2-3; D unresolved. Germline assignment: CDR1 MNHEY and CDR2 SVGAGI. This CDR3 is 14 amino acids long. V was clipped by 2 bases and J by 2 bases, with 8 bases between them. In DNA, the CDR3 is TGTGCCAGCAGTTACGGGCAGGACACAGATACGCAGTATTTT. This translates into CASSYGQDTDTQYF.

This clone was found a few times. The rearrangement uses TRBV29-1 and TRBJ1-1; 9 nucleotides align to TRBD1. From germline, CDR1 is SQVTM and CDR2 ANQGSEA. V was clipped by 4 bases and J by 0 bases; unmatched bases: 0. The CDR3 sequence is 13 residues long. The CDR3 region is CSVGDRVNTEAFF. For the CDR3, the DNA is TGCAGCGTTGGGGACAGGGTGAACACTGAAGCTTTCTTT.

Turning to this clone: Other DNA sequences of this sample code for an identical CDR3. The chain combines TRBV30 with TRBJ1-5; possible D gene TRBD1, 6 bases. The CDR3 has 14 residues. CDR1 and CDR2 from the germline V gene are GTSNPN and SVGIG (reference sequence). Trimming pared 2 bases from V and 4 bases from J, leaving 12 bases between. CDR3 in DNA: TGTGCCTGGAGTCGAGACAGGTCAAATCAGCCCCAGCATTTT. Amino acids: CAWSRDRSNQPQHF.

As concerns this clone: The sample contains more than one DNA sequence encoding this CDR3. CDR3 DNA: TGTGCCAGCAGGGGAGAGACCCAGTACTTC. Its protein product is CASRGETQYF. The chain combines TRBV28 with TRBJ2-5; D is unresolved. The ends were cut back, 6 bases at V and 4 bases at J, with 3 bases in the middle. Germline assignment: CDR1 MDHEN and CDR2 SYDVKM. This CDR3 has 10 amino acids.

This clone was counted only a few times. J is TRBJ2-7 and V is TRBV23-1, with D uncertain. TRBV23-1 is flagged as an ORF with uncertain function. With 0 bases removed from V and 0 bases from J, the gap between germline ends came to 12 bases. The CDR3 contains 16 residues. The CDR3 DNA sequence: TGCGCCAGCAGTCAATCGGAGATCGGAAGCTCCTACGAGCAGTACTTC. Its translation is CASSQSEIGSSYEQYF.

This clone was detected only a few times. The J gene is TRBJ2-7, the V gene TRBV30; D is unclear. From germline, CDR1 is GTSNPN and CDR2 SVGIG (reference sequence). CDR3 length: 13 residues. The V end lost 4 bases, the J end lost 5 bases, and 15 bases lay between the germline ends. The DNA for the CDR3 is TGTGCCTGGACACTCTCTCGCGACCACGAGCAGTACTTC. It encodes CAWTLSRDHEQYF.

The chain recombines TRBV25-1 with TRBJ2-3, with 7 bases that match TRBD2. Germline CDR1 reads MGHDK; CDR2 reads SYGVNS. Trimming removed 0 bases from V and 3 bases from J; junction bases left unmatched: 6. CDR3 length: 16 amino acids. The CDR3 DNA reads as TGTGCCAGCAGTGAATACATCAGCGGGAAAACAGATACGCAGTATTTT. It specifies CASSEYISGKTDTQYF.

This clone was observed a few times. This CDR3 reads CAIRRLADYEQYF. CDR3 bases: TGTGCCATCAGGAGGTTAGCGGACTACGAGCAGTACTTC. The chain uses TRBV10-3 and TRBJ2-7, with D perhaps TRBD2 (6 bases). The CDR3 totals 13 residues. V lost 6 bases and J lost 3, with 12 bases in between. Germline CDR1 is ENHRY and CDR2 is SYGVKD.

This chain connects TRBV29-1 to TRBJ2-3; 7 bases agree with TRBD2. Germline-derived CDR1 and CDR2 are SQVTM and ANQGSEA. The CDR3 sequence is 13 residues long. V lost 7 bases, J lost 4 bases, and 8 bases stayed unmatched. Here the CDR3 DNA reads TGCAGCGCTTGGGGCGGGAGTCCAGATACGCAGTATTTT. Translation gives CSAWGGSPDTQYF.